This record concerns one TCR beta chain sequence. Its antigen is unknown. This sample was included in a study of T cell responses to AZD1222 COVID-19 vaccine. Study conclusions and caveats: Per reports, nearly half of all spike-specific TCRs target regions that are unmutated in variants. Rises in breadth and depth of Spike-specific TCRs came after two AZD1222 doses. All repertoire sampling was performed exclusively after the peak T cell response. White British people made up most donors, females outnumbered males, and clonal diversity was possibly underestimated.

Assay used: immunoSEQ multiplex PCR; TCRdb lists only in-frame clones, some missing. This table holds 100,000 to 150,000 clones, 90% found once. This clonotype was obtained from an adult in good health. The specimen was peripheral blood, collected on day 0 of AZD1222 vaccination.

The CDR3 here is CASSSRGLYGEKLFF. The CDR3 DNA reads TGTGCCAGCAGCTCGCGGGGGCTCTACGGTGAAAAACTGTTTTTT. The V and J genes are TRBV5-4 and TRBJ1-4; a possible D gene is TRBD1 (6 bases). Germline-derived CDR1 and CDR2 are SGHNT and YYREEE (reference sequence). This CDR3 spans 15 amino acids. Trimming cost V 3 bases and J 7 bases, with 16 bases left between them.